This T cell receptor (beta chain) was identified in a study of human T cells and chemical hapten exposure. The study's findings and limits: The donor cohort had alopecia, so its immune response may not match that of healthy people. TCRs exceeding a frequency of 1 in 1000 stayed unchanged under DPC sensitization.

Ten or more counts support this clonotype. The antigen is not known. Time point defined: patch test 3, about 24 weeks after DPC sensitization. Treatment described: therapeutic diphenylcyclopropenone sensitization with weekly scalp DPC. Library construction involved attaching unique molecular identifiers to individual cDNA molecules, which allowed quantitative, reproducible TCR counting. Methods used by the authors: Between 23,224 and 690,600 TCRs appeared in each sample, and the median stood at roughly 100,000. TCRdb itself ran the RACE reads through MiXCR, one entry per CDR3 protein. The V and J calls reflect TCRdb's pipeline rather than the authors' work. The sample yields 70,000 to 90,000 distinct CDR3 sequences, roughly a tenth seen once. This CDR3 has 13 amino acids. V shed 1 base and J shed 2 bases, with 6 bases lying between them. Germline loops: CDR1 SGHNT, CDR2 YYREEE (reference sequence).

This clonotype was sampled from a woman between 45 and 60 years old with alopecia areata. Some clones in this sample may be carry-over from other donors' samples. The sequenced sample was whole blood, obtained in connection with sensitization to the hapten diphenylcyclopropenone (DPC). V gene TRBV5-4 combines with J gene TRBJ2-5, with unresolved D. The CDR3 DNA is TGTGCCAGCAGCTTGAAGAGGCAAGAGACCCAGTACTTC. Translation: CASSLKRQETQYF.